The clone carrying this T cell receptor beta chain has more than one count but fewer than ten. As yet, its antigen is unknown. This sample is drawn from a study of molecular identifiers for immune sequencing clone quantification. Study-level findings and limits: In a background of approximately 1 million naive cells, spiked Jurkat TCR RNA from one cell was reportedly detectable. In CMV-specific effectors, clones above 20 copies held over 99% of molecules; naive, under 1%.

TCRdb re-derived calls from the PCR reads in MiXCR, one entry per CDR3 protein. The table lists around 470,000 distinct CDR3 sequences, about a fifth of them singletons. The sequence was obtained from a human donor in good health. Some libraries in this study had Jurkat cell RNA spiked in. Sequenced material: naive CD8+ T cells from blood, with Jurkat cell RNA spiked in. Subset defined: FACS-sorted CD8+CD4-CCR7+CD45RA+ naive T cells.

The CDR3 here is CASSSRAGANVLTF. For the CDR3, the DNA is TGTGCCAGCAGCTCCAGAGCTGGGGCCAACGTCCTGACTTTC. The rearrangement uses TRBV11-3 and TRBJ2-6; unclear D gene. This CDR3 is built from 14 residues. V shed 4 bases and J shed 2 bases, with 6 bases lying between them. In germline, CDR1 is SGHNT, CDR2 YENEEA.